This TCR beta chain was obtained from a study of Graves' ophthalmopathy and Graves' hyperthyroidism. This clonotype was seen a handful of times. Its antigen is as yet unknown. In this cohort, patients with other autoimmune diseases, uncontrolled infections, pregnancy or lactation were excluded. 10 ml of fresh blood yielded the PBMCs by density gradient. Notes on the study in general: Most thyroid clonotypes with frequency above 0.001 were detected in blood too. Prediction of ophthalmopathy progression reached over 65% sensitivity and around 75% specificity.

The authors amplified TCR beta CDR3 regions from RNA transcripts. The workflow started with a first-round RT-PCR run with HTBI primers and then moved on to a second-round multiplex PCR. TCRdb reprocessed the multiplex PCR reads with MiXCR, giving one entry per CDR3 protein. The sample lists some 240,000 distinct CDR3 sequences, around 42% seen once, with roughly 50% in the top ten. The germline V gene encodes CDR1 SGHRS and CDR2 YFSETQ. This CDR3 is built from 14 residues. Between the trimmed V and J ends, which lost 4 bases and 6 bases, there was a span of 17 bases. The chain links TRBV5-1 to TRBJ2-7; D unclear. Sequencing used peripheral blood. The clonotype was recovered from an adult man with Graves' ophthalmopathy. CDR3 coding DNA: TGCGCCAGCAGCCCCGACACGGGTGTCTCCGAGCAGTACTTC. Translation: CASSPDTGVSEQYF.